These T cell receptor beta chains were read from a single sample in a study of blood T cell repertoires in COVID-19. TCRdb keeps only in-frame clones here, not all; method: immunoSEQ multiplex PCR. The sample comprises 45,000 to 70,000 clones, roughly nine tenths of which are singletons, and roughly a fifth rests with the top ten. Specimen: peripheral blood. The source is a woman of 80 years or more with COVID-19, enrolled during active disease. Both conserved end residues are part of each CDR3. The order of the fields is V gene, D gene, J gene, clone size, CDR3 length, CDR3 DNA, CDR3 protein. The D gene is left open where the match is weak. Clone sizes are given selectively: once, few, many, or a class where the clone is expanded.

V: TRBV5-1
D: TRBD2
J: TRBJ2-5
size: .
length: 17
DNA: TGCGCCAGCAGCTTGGTAGGACTAGCGGGGGGCCAAGAGACCCAGTACTTC
CDR3: CASSLVGLAGGQETQYF

V: TRBV5-5
D: .
J: TRBJ2-3
size: .
length: 14
DNA: TGTGCCAGCAGCTTGTCCCCTAACACAGATACGCAGTATTTT
CDR3: CASSLSPNTDTQYF

V: TRBV6-4
D: TRBD1
J: TRBJ1-5
size: once
length: 14
DNA: TGTGCCAGCAGAACCGACAGGGATAATCAGCCCCAGCATTTT
CDR3: CASRTDRDNQPQHF

V: TRBV19
D: .
J: TRBJ1-5
size: .
length: 14
DNA: TGTGCCAGTAGTATCTTGGGGGCTTCTCAGCCCCAGCATTTT
CDR3: CASSILGASQPQHF

V: TRBV5-6
D: .
J: TRBJ1-2
size: once
length: 13
DNA: TGTGCCACCGGGACCGACAGGAACTATGGCTACACCTTC
CDR3: CATGTDRNYGYTF

V: TRBV6-5
D: .
J: TRBJ1-2
size: .
length: 13
DNA: TGTGCCAGCAGTTACTCTCGGGACACAGGCTACACCTTC
CDR3: CASSYSRDTGYTF

V: TRBV2
D: TRBD1
J: TRBJ1-3
size: few
length: 15
DNA: TGTGCCAGCAGCTACGGGACAGGGGTTGTAAACACCATATATTTT
CDR3: CASSYGTGVVNTIYF

V: TRBV25-1
D: .
J: TRBJ2-3
size: .
length: 14
DNA: TGTGCCAGCAGTGAATCCCGGGTCACAGATACGCAGTATTTT
CDR3: CASSESRVTDTQYF

V: TRBV6-1
D: .
J: TRBJ1-5
size: .
length: 16
DNA: TGTGCCAGCAGTGAAGGCGGGGGAGGCGGCAATCAGCCCCAGCATTTT
CDR3: CASSEGGGGGNQPQHF

V: TRBV5-1
D: TRBD2
J: TRBJ2-5
size: few
length: 17
DNA: TGCGCCAGCAGCTTGGGGACTAGCGGGCGCATCTCAGAGACCCAGTACTTC
CDR3: CASSLGTSGRISETQYF

V: TRBV6-1
D: TRBD1
J: TRBJ1-2
size: few
length: 14
DNA: TGTGCCAGCAGTGAAGCGGACAGGGGGAAAGGCTACACCTTC
CDR3: CASSEADRGKGYTF

V: TRBV4-1
D: TRBD2
J: TRBJ2-1
size: .
length: 16
DNA: TGCGCCAGCAGCCAAGATTCGCCCGGGGGGGCCAATGAGCAGTTCTTC
CDR3: CASSQDSPGGANEQFF

V: TRBV6-1
D: TRBD1
J: TRBJ1-2
size: .
length: 17
DNA: TGTGCCAGCAGTGAACCAACTAGACAGGGGGCGATGAGAGGCTACACCTTC
CDR3: CASSEPTRQGAMRGYTF

V: TRBV5-1
D: .
J: TRBJ2-7
size: .
length: 12
DNA: TGCGCCAGCAGCCCGGGACTCGCCGAGCAGTACTTC
CDR3: CASSPGLAEQYF

V: TRBV12-5
D: TRBD2
J: TRBJ2-3
size: .
length: 14
DNA: TGTGCTAGTGCTAACCCCGGGGGGACAGATACGCAGTATTTT
CDR3: CASANPGGTDTQYF

V: TRBV10-2
D: .
J: TRBJ1-3
size: .
length: 13
DNA: TGCGCCAGCATGCAGGGCGCTGGAAACACCATATATTTT
CDR3: CASMQGAGNTIYF

V: TRBV7-9
D: .
J: TRBJ2-7
size: .
length: 17
DNA: TGTGCCAGCAGCTCAGCTACGAGCGGAGATTTCTCCTACGAGCAGTACTTC
CDR3: CASSSATSGDFSYEQYF

V: TRBV6-5
D: TRBD1
J: TRBJ1-4
size: .
length: 14
DNA: TGTGCCAGCAAAAGGACAGGGGGTAACGGAAAACTGTTTTTT
CDR3: CASKRTGGNGKLFF

V: TRBV4-2
D: .
J: TRBJ1-6
size: .
length: 22
DNA: TGTGCCAGCAGCCAAGTCAAAGGGGCCGGACAAAGGGATTTCTCCTATAATTCACCCCTCCACTTT
CDR3: CASSQVKGAGQRDFSYNSPLHF

V: TRBV30
D: TRBD2
J: TRBJ2-3
size: .
length: 18
DNA: TGTGCCTGGAGTAGACCTAGCGGGGGGGCGAGAGGCACAGATACGCAGTATTTT
CDR3: CAWSRPSGGARGTDTQYF

V: TRBV6-6
D: .
J: TRBJ1-5
size: once
length: 16
DNA: TGTGCCAGCAGCTCGGCGGATGCTATAAGCAATCAGCCCCAGCATTTT
CDR3: CASSSADAISNQPQHF

V: TRBV30
D: TRBD1
J: TRBJ1-6
size: .
length: 14
DNA: TGTGCCTGGAGTGTACTACAGGGGGTTTCACCCCTCCACTTT
CDR3: CAWSVLQGVSPLHF

V: TRBV5-6
D: .
J: TRBJ2-1
size: .
length: 11
DNA: TGTGCCAGCAGCTTGGGAGGGACTCAGTTCTTC
CDR3: CASSLGGTQFF

V: TRBV15
D: TRBD1
J: TRBJ1-5
size: .
length: 17
DNA: TGTGCCACCAGCAGAGAATCTTTCGCAGGGGGGAGTCAGCCCCAGCATTTT
CDR3: CATSRESFAGGSQPQHF

V: TRBV20-1
D: .
J: TRBJ2-3
size: .
length: 11
DNA: TGCAGTGCCGTCTACACAGATACGCAGTATTTT
CDR3: CSAVYTDTQYF

V: TRBV7-8
D: .
J: TRBJ1-3
size: .
length: 18
DNA: TGTGCCAGCAGCAGAGTACAGGGAAGTCTTGGGTCTGGAAACACCATATATTTT
CDR3: CASSRVQGSLGSGNTIYF

V: TRBV6-6
D: TRBD1
J: TRBJ2-7
size: .
length: 12
DNA: TGTGCCAGCAGTCATACAGGGGGCGAGCAGTACTTC
CDR3: CASSHTGGEQYF

V: TRBV6-5
D: .
J: TRBJ1-6
size: .
length: 13
DNA: TGTGCCAGCAGTACAGGGTATAATTCACCCCTCCACTTT
CDR3: CASSTGYNSPLHF

V: TRBV19
D: .
J: TRBJ1-1
size: .
length: 14
DNA: TGTGCCAGTAGTGGCCAGGGGAGAAACACTGAAGCTTTCTTT
CDR3: CASSGQGRNTEAFF

V: TRBV28
D: .
J: TRBJ1-5
size: .
length: 15
DNA: TGTGCCAGCAGTATACAGGGATTTGGCAATCAGCCCCAGCATTTT
CDR3: CASSIQGFGNQPQHF

V: TRBV18
D: .
J: TRBJ1-5
size: once
length: 17
DNA: TGTGCCAGCTCACCAAAAGGCCTAGGACAAGTGAAACAGCCCCAGCATTTT
CDR3: CASSPKGLGQVKQPQHF

V: TRBV19
D: TRBD2
J: TRBJ2-3
size: once
length: 18
DNA: TGTGCCAGTAGTATTGCAGCGGGGGGTTTCACTAGCACAGATACGCAGTATTTT
CDR3: CASSIAAGGFTSTDTQYF

V: TRBV7-2
D: .
J: TRBJ1-4
size: .
length: 15
DNA: TGTGCCAGCAGCTTAGTCGGGACACGTAATGAAAAACTGTTTTTT
CDR3: CASSLVGTRNEKLFF

V: TRBV6-1
D: TRBD1
J: TRBJ1-4
size: .
length: 18
DNA: TGTGCCAGCAGTAAAGAGCCGGGACAGGGGGTTCTCAGAGAAAAACTGTTTTTT
CDR3: CASSKEPGQGVLREKLFF

V: TRBV2
D: TRBD1
J: TRBJ2-3
size: .
length: 15
DNA: TGTGCCAGTCGGAAGACAGGGATGATGGCAGATACGCAGTATTTT
CDR3: CASRKTGMMADTQYF

V: TRBV5-8
D: TRBD2
J: TRBJ2-1
size: .
length: 16
DNA: TGTGCCAGCAGCACTATCCTAGCGGGGAGTTACAATGAGCAGTTCTTC
CDR3: CASSTILAGSYNEQFF

V: TRBV6-5
D: .
J: TRBJ1-2
size: .
length: 16
DNA: TGTGCCAGCAGTTACTCCCCCCAGGGGACTAACTATGGCTACACCTTC
CDR3: CASSYSPQGTNYGYTF

V: TRBV27
D: .
J: TRBJ2-4
size: .
length: 14
DNA: TGTGCCAGCAGTACAACACCAGCCAAAAACATTCAGTACTTC
CDR3: CASSTTPAKNIQYF

V: TRBV7-2
D: TRBD1
J: TRBJ1-2
size: once
length: 16
DNA: TGTGCCAGCAGCTTAGTTTGGGGGACAGGGGGCCTTGGCTACACCTTC
CDR3: CASSLVWGTGGLGYTF

V: TRBV18
D: TRBD1
J: TRBJ1-1
size: .
length: 13
DNA: TGTGCCAGCGCGGGGCAGGGGGCCACTGAAGCTTTCTTT
CDR3: CASAGQGATEAFF